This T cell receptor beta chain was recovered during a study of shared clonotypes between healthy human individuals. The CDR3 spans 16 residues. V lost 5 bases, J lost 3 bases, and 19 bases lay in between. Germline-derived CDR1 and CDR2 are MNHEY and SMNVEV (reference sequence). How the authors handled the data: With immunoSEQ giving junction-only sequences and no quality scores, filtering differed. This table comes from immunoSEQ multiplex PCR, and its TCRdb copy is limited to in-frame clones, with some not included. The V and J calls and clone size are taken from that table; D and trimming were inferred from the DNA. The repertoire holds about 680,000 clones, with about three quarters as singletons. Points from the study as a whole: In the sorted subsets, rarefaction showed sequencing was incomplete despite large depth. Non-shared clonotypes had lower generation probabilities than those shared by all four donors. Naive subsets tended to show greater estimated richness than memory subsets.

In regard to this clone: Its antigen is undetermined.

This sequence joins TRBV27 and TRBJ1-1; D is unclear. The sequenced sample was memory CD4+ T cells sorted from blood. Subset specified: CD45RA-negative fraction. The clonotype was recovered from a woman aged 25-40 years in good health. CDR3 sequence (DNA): TGTGCCAGCAGTAGGAACGGCCAGGTGAAGGACACTGAAGCTTTCTTT. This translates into CASSRNGQVKDTEAFF.